The 6 T cell receptor beta chains below come from one sample, sequenced in a study of patients and donors after allogeneic stem cell transplantation (dated by TCRdb to the early 2020s). To prepare the library, RT-PCR was applied. The instrument was a NextSeq 550. TCRdb reanalyzed the raw reads on its own, using fastp at Q25 for trimming and MiXCR for clone calling, and kept in-frame beta chains. Entries that share a CDR3 protein sequence are merged under the most common genes and DNA. In this sample the table shows 7,000 to 9,000 distinct CDR3 sequences, 11% of which occur a single time. Around 51% of the sample comes from the top ten. The sequencing sample was made of blood, either unsorted or a sorted T cell fraction (not recorded which). The receptors shown here come from a human donor who was either an allogeneic HSCT recipient or a stem cell or donor lymphocyte infusion donor (not recorded which). It is not recorded whose cells these are; they may come from a transplant donor.

This clonotype has more than one count but fewer than ten. This chain uses TRBV7-2 with TRBJ1-6, with TRBD1 as a possible D gene (5 bases). Trimming shortened V by 2 bases and J by 14 bases, and 10 bases separated the two germline ends. The CDR3 sequence is 12 residues long. Germline V gene lookup returns CDR1 SGHTA and CDR2 FQGNSA. The CDR3 DNA reads as TGTGCCAGCAGCTTACAGGGAGGGGCCCTCCACTTT. It yields the protein CASSLQGGALHF.

This clonotype was seen repeatedly, ten times or more. The V gene is TRBV6-5, the J gene TRBJ1-2; 7 bases fit TRBD1. The CDR3 is 15 amino acids. Germline lookup yields CDR1 MNHEY and CDR2 SVGAGI. Trimming took 3 bases from V and 1 from J; bases not matched to a gene: 5. Written as DNA, the CDR3 is TGTGCCAGCAGTTATGGGACAGACCTTAACTATGGCTACACCTTC. As protein: CASSYGTDLNYGYTF.

This clonotype has at least ten counts. The V gene is TRBV7-9, the J gene TRBJ1-1; tentatively, D is TRBD1 (6 bases). This CDR3 contains 16 residues. From germline, CDR1 is SEHNR and CDR2 FQNEAQ (reference sequence). V shed 0 bases and J shed 1 base, with 12 bases lying between them. The CDR3 region is CASSLAGAGRNTEAFF. The CDR3 region has the DNA TGTGCCAGCAGCTTAGCGGGGGCAGGGAGGAACACTGAAGCTTTCTTT.

The chain uses TRBV20-1 and TRBJ2-3, with D uncertain. The CDR3 runs to 15 residues. V dropped 5 bases and J dropped 0 bases, with 15 bases sitting between them. Germline CDR1 DFQATT, CDR2 SNEGSKA (reference sequence). CDR3 sequence: CSAPRVAASTDTQYF. DNA of the CDR3: TGCAGTGCTCCACGGGTGGCCGCCAGCACAGATACGCAGTATTTT.

The sample holds a few counts of this clonotype. The chain has TRBV3-1 and TRBJ2-2; TRBD2 matches at 7 bases. The CDR3 extends over 16 amino acids. CDR1 and CDR2 (germline): LGHDT, YNNKEL (reference sequence). J lost 6 bases, V lost 1 base, and 8 bases had no gene match. The chain's CDR3 is CASSQVAGGSAGELFF. CDR3 sequence (DNA): TGTGCCAGCAGCCAAGTCGCCGGGGGGTCCGCCGGGGAGCTGTTTTTT.

This clonotype was counted many times. V and J are TRBV29-1 and TRBJ1-2, with D hard to call. The germline V gene encodes CDR1 SQVTM and CDR2 ANQGSEA. CDR3 length: 11 amino acids. Trimming took off 3 bases at V and 6 bases at J, with 8 bases between the two ends. CDR3 nucleotide sequence: TGCAGCGTTGACCCCTCGGATGGCTACACCTTC. Translation: CSVDPSDGYTF.